These 22 T cell receptor beta chains came from one sample sequenced in a study of blood T cell repertoires in COVID-19. Clones were read by immunoSEQ multiplex PCR, and TCRdb kept only the in-frame ones, dropping some. The repertoire holds 90,000 to 130,000 clones, with approximately 90% as singletons. The sample comprised peripheral blood. The receptors originated from a woman aged 45-59 years with acute or convalescent COVID-19.

In its sample, this clone was seen a few times. The chain links TRBV11-2 to TRBJ2-7; TRBD2 might be the D (6 bases). Germline V gene data show CDR1 as SGHAT and CDR2 as FQNNGV. The CDR3 totals 13 residues. V was trimmed by 8 bases and J by 7 bases, leaving 18 bases between them. The CDR3 coding sequence is TGTGCCAGCCTGGGTAGCGGCCCTCGGGAGCAGTACTTC. It encodes CASLGSGPREQYF. The entire variable domain, with the rest obtained from reference TRBV11-2 and TRBJ2-7, is as follows: EAGVAQSPRYKIIEKRQSVAFWCNPISGHATLYWYQQILGQGPKLLIQFQNNGVVDDSQLPKDRFSAERLKGVDSTLKIQPAKLEDSAVYLCASLGSGPREQYFGPGTRLTVT.

This chain uses TRBV7-2 with TRBJ2-1; TRBD1 is a possible D gene (5 bases). The CDR3 totals 13 residues. V was pared by 5 bases and J by 5 bases, with 10 bases between. Germline-derived CDR1 and CDR2 are SGHTA and FQGNSA. CDR3: CASSLQGHNEQFF. DNA for the CDR3: TGTGCCAGCAGCCTGCAGGGTCACAATGAGCAGTTCTTC.

This clone was found once. The chain couples TRBV7-7 to TRBJ2-7; 7 nucleotides agree with TRBD1. V lost 4 bases and J lost 5; bases outside the gene matches: 11. CDR1 is SSHAT and CDR2 is FNYEAQ in the germline V gene (reference sequence). This CDR3 region has 15 residues. The CDR3 spells CASSSSPGTDDEQYF. The CDR3 DNA sequence: TGTGCCAGCAGCTCTTCACCCGGGACAGACGACGAGCAGTACTTC. Looking up the rest from reference TRBV7-7 and TRBJ2-7 gives the full variable domain: GAGVSQSPRYKVTKRGQDVTLRCDPISSHATLYWYQQALGQGPEFLTYFNYEAQPDKSGLPSDRFSAERPEGSISTLTIQRTEQRDSAMYRCASSSSPGTDDEQYFGPGTRLTVT.

The genes are TRBV4-2 and TRBJ2-2; TRBD2 aligns across 16 bases. Looked up from germline, CDR1 is LGHNA and CDR2 is YNFKEQ. Germline trimming cut 9 bases from V and 5 bases from J; bases unmatched to any gene: 9. The CDR3 loop spans 17 amino acids. CDR3 amino acids: CASGSGTSGRGTGELFF. The DNA for the CDR3 is TGTGCCAGTGGGTCCGGGACTAGCGGGAGGGGGACCGGGGAGCTGTTTTTT.

The rearrangement joins TRBV9 to TRBJ2-1; 9 bases map to TRBD1. Germline CDR1 is SGDLS and CDR2 is YYNGEE. The CDR3 is made up of 16 amino acids. The V segment lost 3 bases and the J segment 2 bases; nucleotides outside the gene matches: 6. The CDR3 region is CASSETTGGTYNEQFF. CDR3 nucleotide sequence: TGTGCCAGCAGCGAAACGACAGGGGGGACCTACAATGAGCAGTTCTTC.

V and J are TRBV19 and TRBJ2-5, with D possibly matching TRBD2 (6 bases). The CDR3 sequence is 18 residues long. Germline CDR1 is LNHDA and CDR2 is SQIVND (reference sequence). Trimming took off 3 bases at V and 4 bases at J, with 24 bases between the two ends. The CDR3 loop is CASSILGHSPRGGETQYF. In DNA form, the CDR3 reads TGTGCCAGTAGTATCCTCGGGCACTCCCCCCGGGGAGGAGAGACCCAGTACTTC.

The chain has TRBV10-1 and TRBJ2-7; 8 nucleotides align to TRBD2. Germline V gene data show CDR1 as WNHNN and CDR2 as SYGVQD (reference sequence). The CDR3 has 15 amino acids. The trim removed 4 bases at V and 4 bases at J, leaving 9 bases unmatched. The CDR3 loop reads CASSGSGTAGYEQYF. As DNA, the CDR3 is TGCGCCAGCAGTGGTAGCGGGACCGCGGGGTACGAGCAGTACTTC.

The chain carries TRBV5-1 and TRBJ1-1, with D possibly TRBD1 on 6 matching bases. V dropped 4 bases and J dropped 2 bases, with 15 bases sitting between them. This CDR3 region has 15 residues. CDR1 is SGHRS and CDR2 is YFSETQ in the germline V gene. The CDR3, as DNA: TGCGCCAGCAGCGAAAGAGGACAGCTCAACACTGAAGCTTTCTTT. Its translation: CASSERGQLNTEAFF.

The gene calls are TRBV5-1 and TRBJ2-6, with D hard to call. Germline assignment: CDR1 SGHRS and CDR2 YFSETQ. The V end lost 0 bases, the J end lost 3 bases, and 7 bases lay between the germline ends. The length of the CDR3 is 15 residues. The CDR3 spells CASSLGHGGANVLTF. DNA of the CDR3: TGCGCCAGCAGCTTGGGCCACGGTGGGGCCAACGTCCTGACTTTC.

This clone has just a few counts. The J gene is TRBJ2-4, the V gene TRBV20-1, with 8 positions matching TRBD1. The junction had 2 bases not matched to a gene; V was cut back by 4 bases and J by 9 bases. Germline V gene lookup returns CDR1 DFQATT and CDR2 SNEGSKA (reference sequence). The CDR3 covers 11 residues. CDR3 region: CSAKQGGIQYF. Written as DNA, the CDR3 is TGCAGTGCTAAACAGGGGGGCATTCAGTACTTC.

The J gene is TRBJ1-5, the V gene TRBV28, with D unclear. Between the trimmed V and J ends, which lost 5 bases and 4 bases, there was a span of 12 bases. Germline V gene lookup returns CDR1 MDHEN and CDR2 SYDVKM. This CDR3 is built from 14 residues. CDR3 sequence reads: CASSLTGSNQPQHF. DNA of the CDR3: TGTGCCAGCAGTCTCACCGGGAGTAATCAGCCCCAGCATTTT.

V usage is TRBV11-3 and J usage is TRBJ2-1, with D possibly TRBD1 on 6 matching bases. There are 15 residues in the CDR3. The ends were cut back, 5 bases at V and 5 bases at J, with 16 bases in the middle. Germline V gene lookup returns CDR1 SGHNT and CDR2 YENEEA. CDR3 in amino acids: CASSRHGQTNNEQFF. The CDR3 region has the DNA TGTGCCAGCAGCAGGCACGGACAGACTAACAATGAGCAGTTCTTC.

The chain links TRBV11-3 to TRBJ1-1; D might be TRBD1 (5 bases). The CDR3 spans 14 residues. In germline, CDR1 is SGHNT, CDR2 YENEEA. V lost 4 bases and J lost 3, with 12 bases in between. The CDR3 region is CASSSGGVHTEAFF. Here the CDR3 DNA reads TGTGCCAGCAGCTCCGGGGGGGTTCACACTGAAGCTTTCTTT.

The chain recombines TRBV10-1 with TRBJ1-4, with TRBD1 as a possible D gene (6 bases). CDR3 length equals 16 residues. V lost 0 bases and J lost 4, with 12 bases in between. From germline, CDR1 is WNHNN and CDR2 SYGVQD (reference sequence). CDR3: CASSESLGRGNEKLFF. CDR3 in DNA: TGCGCCAGCAGTGAGTCGCTGGGCAGGGGTAATGAAAAACTGTTTTTT.

CDR3 in amino acids: CSVWGGTGRAYGYTF. The DNA of the CDR3 is TGCAGCGTCTGGGGGGGGACAGGGCGAGCCTATGGCTACACCTTC. The gene calls are TRBV29-1 and TRBJ1-2, with TRBD1 matching 9 bases. Losses at the gene ends were 6 bases for V and 4 bases for J; bases not matched to a gene: 12. This CDR3 is 15 amino acids long. The germline V gene has CDR1 SQVTM and CDR2 ANQGSEA.

This clone was seen a few times. J is TRBJ1-1 and V is TRBV2; D not certain. Germline V gene sequence: CDR1 SNHLY, CDR2 FYNNEI. Trimming cost V 6 bases and J 1 base, with 12 bases left between them. The CDR3 spans 14 residues. CDR3 DNA: TGTGCCAGCAGGTCGGGAGGATCGAACACTGAAGCTTTCTTT. This sequence encodes CASRSGGSNTEAFF.

The rearrangement joins TRBV11-2 to TRBJ2-5; no clear D gene. Deletions cut 5 bases from V and 3 bases from J, with 4 bases between. Germline-derived CDR1 and CDR2 are SGHAT and FQNNGV. The CDR3 length is 11 residues. CDR3 in amino acids: CASSPKETQYF. As DNA, the CDR3 is TGTGCCAGCAGCCCAAAAGAGACCCAGTACTTC.

The chain joins TRBV12-3 or TRBV12-4 to TRBJ2-3, with D possibly being TRBD1 (5 bases). CDR3 length equals 12 residues. V lost 5 bases and J 8 bases, leaving 11 bases between the germline ends. The CDR3 DNA is TGTGCCAGCAGTCCGCAGGGAAGTACGCAGTATTTT. Translation gives CASSPQGSTQYF.

This rearrangement joins TRBV6-4 to TRBJ2-1; 10 nucleotides agree with TRBD2. Trimming took 5 bases from V and 7 from J; bases not matched to a gene: 2. The CDR3 covers 13 residues. Germline CDR1 MRHNA, CDR2 SNTAGT. For the CDR3, the DNA is TGTGCCAGCAGTCCGGGACTAGCGAATGAGCAGTTCTTC. It codes for CASSPGLANEQFF.

This rearrangement joins TRBV3-1 (or the pseudogene TRBV3-2) to TRBJ2-3; 7 bases match TRBD1. Germline V gene data show CDR1 as LGHDT and CDR2 as YNNKEL (reference sequence). J lost 3 bases, V lost 3 bases, and 6 bases had no gene match. There are 15 residues in the CDR3. Here the CDR3 reads CASSQRGGQTDTQYF. For the CDR3, the DNA is TGTGCCAGCAGCCAGAGAGGGGGCCAGACAGATACGCAGTATTTT.

The chain has TRBV11-2 and TRBJ2-3, with TRBD2 as a possible D gene (6 bases). Germline CDR1 reads SGHAT; CDR2 reads FQNNGV. Trimming took off 8 bases at V and 4 bases at J, with 13 bases between the two ends. The CDR3 spans 13 residues. The CDR3, as DNA: TGTGCCAGCGGGTGGGACTCCTCAGATACGCAGTATTTT. This encodes CASGWDSSDTQYF.

V gene TRBV5-1 combines with J gene TRBJ2-3; D not certain. The V end lost 2 bases, the J end lost 0 bases, and 7 bases lay between the germline ends. The CDR3 spans 14 residues. Germline CDR1 and CDR2: SGHRS and YFSETQ. The CDR3 loop is CASSLLPSTDTQYF. In DNA form, the CDR3 reads TGCGCCAGCAGCTTACTACCAAGCACAGATACGCAGTATTTT.